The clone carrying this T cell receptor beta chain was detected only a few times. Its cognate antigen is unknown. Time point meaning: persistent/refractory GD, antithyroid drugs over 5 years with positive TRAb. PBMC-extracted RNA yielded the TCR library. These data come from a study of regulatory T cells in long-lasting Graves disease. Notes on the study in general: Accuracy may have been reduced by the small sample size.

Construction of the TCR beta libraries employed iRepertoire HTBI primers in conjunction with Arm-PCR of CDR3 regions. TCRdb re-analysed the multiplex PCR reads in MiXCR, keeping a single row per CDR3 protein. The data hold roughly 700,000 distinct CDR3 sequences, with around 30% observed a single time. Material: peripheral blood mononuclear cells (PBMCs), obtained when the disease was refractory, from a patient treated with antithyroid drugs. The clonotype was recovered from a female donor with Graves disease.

The CDR3, as DNA: TGTGCCAGCAGCCCACGGGGGCCCCGTTACGAGCAGTACTTC. It translates to CASSPRGPRYEQYF. This chain links TRBV7-2 with TRBJ2-7; D may correspond to TRBD1 or TRBD2 (6 bases each). This CDR3 has 14 amino acids. Per the germline V gene, CDR1 is SGHTA and CDR2 is FQGNSA. Between the trimmed V and J ends, which lost 5 bases and 4 bases, there was a span of 15 bases.